Listed below are T cell receptor beta chains from one sample, sequenced in a study of technical replicates of blood from a few donors. Using immunoSEQ multiplex PCR, the repertoire was profiled, and TCRdb retains in-frame clones only, with some absent. The profile shows roughly 76,000 clones, 80% to 95% of them singletons. Sequenced: T cells isolated from PBMCs. The receptors derive from a human donor in good health. Some clones in this sample may be carry-over from other donors' samples. Both conserved end residues are part of each CDR3. D genes are given only for firm matches. Where a row states a size, it is once, few, many or the class of an expanded clone; other rows omit it.

d_gene	abundance	j_gene	v_gene	CDR3nt	CDR3aa
.	few	TRBJ2-2	TRBV28	TGTGCCAGCAACACCTACACCGGGGAGCTGTTTTTT	CASNTYTGELFF
.	once	TRBJ2-1	TRBV29-1	TGCAGCGTTGTATGGTTCAGGGCGAACAATGAGCAGTTCTTC	CSVVWFRANNEQFF
.	.	TRBJ2-7	TRBV5-1	TGCGCCAGCAGCCCCCGGGACTACGAGCAGTACTTC	CASSPRDYEQYF
.	.	TRBJ2-7	TRBV5-6	TGTGCCAGCAGAGGTAGAGGGGAGAGCAGGGGTGAGCAGTACTTC	CASRGRGESRGEQYF
.	.	TRBJ1-1	TRBV5-1	TGCGCCAGCAGCCCGACAGCAACCCCGCAGCCTGAAGCTTTCTTT	CASSPTATPQPEAFF
.	once	TRBJ1-1	TRBV10-3	TGTGCCATCAGTGTGCGGGGAAGGGGTGACACTGAAGCTTTCTTT	CAISVRGRGDTEAFF
.	.	TRBJ2-7	TRBV6-1	TGTGCCAGCAGTGACCAGCGGGCCGACTCCTACGAGCAGTACTTC	CASSDQRADSYEQYF
TRBD1	once	TRBJ2-3	TRBV10-3	TGTGCCACGACAGGGGGACTTGAAGATACGCAGTATTTT	CATTGGLEDTQYF
.	.	TRBJ1-2	TRBV5-4	TGTGCCAGCAGCCCGGGCGAGGAGGCTTATGGCTACACCTTC	CASSPGEEAYGYTF
TRBD1	.	TRBJ1-2	TRBV2	TGTGCCAGCAGAGGACAGGGGGCCGATGGCTACACCTTC	CASRGQGADGYTF
TRBD1	.	TRBJ1-2	TRBV6-4	TGTGCCAGCAGTGACTCTACAGGGGGCGACTATGGCTACACCTTC	CASSDSTGGDYGYTF
TRBD1	.	TRBJ2-5	TRBV9	TGTGCCAGCAGCTTAGGACAGGACCAAGAGACCCAGTACTTC	CASSLGQDQETQYF
.	.	TRBJ2-1	TRBV5-6	TGTGCCAGCAGCTATGGGGGAGGTGAGCAGTTCTTC	CASSYGGGEQFF
TRBD1	.	TRBJ2-7	TRBV18	TGTGCCAGCTCACCCGAAGGACCGGGACAGGGAGTAGGACGCGAGCAGTACTTC	CASSPEGPGQGVGREQYF
TRBD2	.	TRBJ2-1	TRBV25-1	TGTGCCAGCAGTGAATTTGAGACTAGCTGGCATGAGCAGTTCTTC	CASSEFETSWHEQFF